These 5 T cell receptor beta chains came from one sample sequenced in a study of blood T cell repertoires in COVID-19. Assay: immunoSEQ multiplex PCR; the TCRdb copy retains only in-frame clones and omits some. The sample has about 300,000 clones; under 90% are singletons. The material sequenced was PBMCs or T cells enriched from blood (not recorded which). These receptors were collected from a man in his sixties who had recovered from COVID-19.

This clone appeared once. V is TRBV27 and J is TRBJ2-3; D may be TRBD1 (6 bases). CDR3 length: 17 residues. Germline values: CDR1 MNHEY, CDR2 SMNVEV (reference sequence). The V gene lost 6 bases and the J gene lost 0 bases, with 19 bases spanning the gap. The CDR3 here is CASSLLDRISSTDTQYF. CDR3 coding DNA: TGTGCCAGCAGCTTGTTGGACAGAATATCTAGCACAGATACGCAGTATTTT.

The chain links TRBV28 to TRBJ1-4, with 7 nucleotides matching TRBD1. Per germline, CDR1 MDHEN and CDR2 SYDVKM. J gave up 8 bases and V 3 bases, and 6 bases lay outside the gene matches. This CDR3 contains 14 residues. The DNA of the CDR3 is TGTGCCAGCAGTTTCCTCAGGGGGTTGGAAAAACTGTTTTTT. Encoded protein: CASSFLRGLEKLFF.

The J gene is TRBJ2-7, the V gene TRBV11-3; weak D call: TRBD1 (6 bases). Germline values: CDR1 SGHNT, CDR2 YENEEA. There are 12 residues in the CDR3. V dropped 4 bases and J dropped 7 bases, with 11 bases sitting between them. The CDR3 DNA sequence: TGTGCCAGCAGCTACAACAGGGCTGAGCAGTACTTC. This translates into CASSYNRAEQYF.

The rearrangement links TRBV29-1 to TRBJ1-1, with TRBD1 identical over 7 bases. V was pared by 0 bases and J by 1 base, with 2 bases of the junction left unmatched. From germline, CDR1 is SQVTM and CDR2 ANQGSEA. The CDR3 length is 14 residues. The CDR3 loop reads CSVEDKGANTEAFF. The CDR3 region has the DNA TGCAGCGTTGAAGATAAGGGGGCGAACACTGAAGCTTTCTTT. Together with reference TRBV29-1 and TRBJ1-1, the CDR3 gives the full variable domain: SAVISQKPSRDICQRGTSLTIQCQVDSQVTMMFWYRQQPGQSLTLIATANQGSEATYESGFVIDKFPISRPNLTFSTLTVSNMSPEDSSIYLCSVEDKGANTEAFFGQGTRLTVV.

This chain joins TRBV6-1 and TRBJ2-1; 9 bases line up with TRBD2. Germline values: CDR1 MNHNS, CDR2 SASEGT. Germline trimming cut 1 base from V and 3 bases from J; bases unmatched to any gene: 4. The CDR3 is made up of 16 amino acids. This CDR3 is CASSEVAGGFYNEQFF. The CDR3 DNA follows: TGTGCCAGCAGTGAAGTGGCGGGAGGGTTCTACAATGAGCAGTTCTTC.